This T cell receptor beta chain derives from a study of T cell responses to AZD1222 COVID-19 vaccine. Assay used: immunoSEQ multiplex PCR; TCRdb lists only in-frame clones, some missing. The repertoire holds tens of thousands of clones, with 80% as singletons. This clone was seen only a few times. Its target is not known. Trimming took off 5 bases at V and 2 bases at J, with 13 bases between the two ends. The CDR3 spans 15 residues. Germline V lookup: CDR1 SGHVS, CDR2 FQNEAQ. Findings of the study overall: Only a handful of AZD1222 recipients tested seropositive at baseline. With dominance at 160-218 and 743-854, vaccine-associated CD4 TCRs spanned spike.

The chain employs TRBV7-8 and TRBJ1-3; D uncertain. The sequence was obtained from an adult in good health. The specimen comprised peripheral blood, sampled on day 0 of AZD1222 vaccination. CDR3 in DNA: TGTGCCAGCAGCAACCCGCGCCGGGCTGGAAACACCATATATTTT. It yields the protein CASSNPRRAGNTIYF.